The source of this TCR beta chain is a study of cytomegalovirus exposure and HLA in healthy donors (TCRdb year 2017). For context, the study as a whole: An earlier analysis of a few hundred of the donors reported 276 Gb of sequence data and around 110 million unique TCR beta sequences obtained from about 179 million T cells. An early release that covered more than 550 HLA-typed donors contained approximately 300 gigabases of sequencing data and 65 million to 100 million unique TCR sequences. Of the 300 to 450 genotyped donors, about 84% fell in the genetic ancestry cluster associated with self-reported Caucasian donors. The study aimed to test whether cataloging public T cell receptors could reveal signatures of past pathogen exposure. The study profiled the T cell repertoires of approximately 700 subjects by immunosequencing and related them to cytomegalovirus serostatus. A separate validation cohort of more than 100 different subjects was used in addition to the roughly 700-subject first cohort. High-throughput TCR immunosequencing, statistical association of individual TCRs with disease status, and machine learning were combined to predict cytomegalovirus infection status. In a later analysis, previously published TCR beta repertoires from about 670 donors were re-analyzed and high-resolution HLA genotyping was added so that TCR occurrence patterns could be studied. The later analysis used no new phenotypic data to find candidate immune exposures, relying instead on TCR beta sequences and their occurrence across donors. To decide whether each TCR beta V gene segment behaved as functional or pseudogenic, an earlier analysis of some 540 of the donors relied on high-throughput TCR beta sequencing. Donor age, sex, ethnicity and CMV serostatus were collected together with the repertoire data. Genome-wide SNP genotypes for about 65% of the roughly 670 donors were used in a later genetic analysis, which treated that subset as a discovery cohort. Every discovery cohort repertoire had been produced on one sequencing platform. HLA typing covered class I and class II loci at four-digit resolution. Typing coverage differed by locus: A, B, C, DRB1 and DQB1 were typed in about 629-640 donors, DQA1 in about 500, DPA1 in 600 to 610, and DPB1 in approximately 450. A handful of DR-DQ haplotypes were handled as single units for association and clustering because linkage in the cohort was strong. Among 300 to 500 genotyped donors of the cohort, an average of roughly 230,000 unique TCR beta nucleotide sequences was sequenced per donor, of which 15% to 20% were non-productive. Here is what the overall study found, with its caveats: In this cohort, only TCR beta chains were sequenced, and detectable features were limited by the absence of alpha or paired-chain data. Several of the top co-occurrence clusters appeared to be linked to parvovirus B19, influenza, CMV and Epstein-Barr virus, according to a later analysis. The earlier analysis of approximately 540 of the donors excluded roughly 17 rarely observed V segments, including chromosome 9 orphons, because counts were too low. A few of the identified cytomegalovirus-associated TCR beta chains were confirmed in vitro to be specific for cytomegalovirus antigens. A cluster of highly shared sequence variants was judged likely to be a technical artifact of the sequencing pipeline. In a later genetic analysis, a missense DCLRE1C variant was associated with V-gene and J-gene trimming of TCR beta chains, and the association was replicated in an independent cohort. A later analysis associated about 18,000 TCR beta sequences with specific HLA alleles at a false discovery rate of 0.05. The classifier was reported to diagnose cytomegalovirus status with high specificity and sensitivity in both the original cohort and the validation cohort. In a later analysis, HLA-associated TCR beta chains were found to be more clonally expanded and to have lower generation probabilities than equally common non-associated chains. Correlated functional status among segregating V segments might reflect linkage disequilibrium, but an unknown experimental factor could not be ruled out. Most TCR sequences were observed very rarely across donors, whereas some public TCRs were present in many individuals. According to a later genetic analysis, donors in an Asian-associated ancestry cluster had fewer N-insertions in productive TCRs than the approximately 650-donor mean. In an earlier analysis of roughly 560 of the donors, most TCR beta V segments were observed in productive rearrangements about 87% or about 30% of the time, broadly matching IMGT annotations. HLA typing was unavailable for some donors at each locus, so association tests used only the typed subset. Sequencing depth was assumed to be roughly uniform across donors in the presence/absence analyses, though that assumption may not hold. The study listed 170 or so TCR beta chains as associated with cytomegalovirus. CMV serostatus was the only immune exposure information available for the cohort. In a later analysis, most CMV-associated TCR beta chains were found to appear HLA-restricted, with HLA associations seemingly driven largely by CMV exposure. A further reported finding was that TCR beta sequences accurately predicted the HLA-A and HLA-B alleles for most subjects in the first cohort. Strong co-occurrence of HLA alleles, especially DR and DQ, made assigning TCR associations to individual alleles difficult. The authors suggested that the approach could potentially be generalized to other disease states and immunological phenotypes. According to a later analysis, TCR association rates differed among HLA loci, with DRB1 alleles showing the most associated TCRs and HLA-C alleles showing the fewest.

In total, 500 to 700 healthy bone marrow donors made up the cohort. Cohort members were all nominally healthy when sampled, although unrecorded immune exposures were likely present. The donor was CMV seronegative and belonged to the group of 352 seronegative cohort members. A peripheral blood sample was collected from each donor, and TCR beta sequencing was performed on peripheral blood mononuclear cells. The Qiagen DNeasy Blood Extraction Kit was used to extract genomic DNA from the blood cell samples. The library was generated by the immunoSEQ multiplex PCR assay. For the multiplex PCR, a mixture combining 60 forward primers for TCR Vbeta segments and 13 reverse primers for TCR Jbeta segments was used. The CDR3 region of rearranged TCR beta genes was amplified from genomic DNA by a multiplex PCR assay. Amplified TCR beta libraries were sequenced as 87-base-pair reads on the Illumina HiSeq System. Under the source paper's analysis protocol: A later analysis tallied around 82 million unique TCR beta chains across the roughly 610 repertoires, and some 10 million of those chains were shared by two or more donors. A nearest-neighbor algorithm error-corrected the raw reads and collapsed the reads into unique sequences, merging closely related sequences to remove PCR and sequencing errors. CDR3 sequences were aligned to IMGT reference sequences to assign V, D and J gene segments. For a sequence to be retained, a match of at least six nucleotides to both a V gene segment and a J gene segment was required. A rearrangement was called productive if the CDR3 had no stop codons and remained in frame with V and J, and every other rearrangement was called non-productive. CDR3 was defined according to IMGT convention as the region running from the second conserved V-encoded cysteine to the conserved J-encoded phenylalanine. The earlier analysis of more than 450 of the donors excluded sequences that lacked an unambiguous match to a single V gene segment. In an earlier analysis of several hundred of the donors, V segments were called functional above 56.7% productive rearrangements and were called segregating when the between-donor standard deviation exceeded 5%. To diagnose cytomegalovirus status from the catalog of TCR beta chain sequences, a statistical classification framework was built. V and J gene assignment, in a later analysis, came from comparing TCR nucleotide sequences with IMGT/GENE-DB human TR gene sequences. A later analysis assigned CDR3 sequences and most-parsimonious VDJ recombination scenarios with the TCRdist pipeline. In a later analysis, every TCR beta chain was defined by the combination of its CDR3 amino acid sequence and its V-gene family, and reads without a unique V-gene family were dropped. In a later analysis, some 600 highly shared, low-generation-probability nucleotide sequences were removed to address suspected cross-contamination and a sequencing artifact. For each public chain, a later analysis derived a clonal expansion index from normalized ranks of inferred template counts within each repertoire. In a later analysis, generation probabilities were computed using a VDJ recombination model fitted to out-of-frame rearrangements, and the results were checked against IGoR. In a later analysis, hypergeometric tests were used to score TCR-TCR, TCR-HLA and TCR-CMV co-occurrence, with a repertoire-size bias correction applied to TCR pairs. To estimate false discovery rates, a later analysis permuted the HLA or CMV assignments 20 times. In a later analysis, co-occurring TCRs were grouped using DBSCAN, with TCRdist sequence similarity added in when clustering inside HLA-allele-positive subsets. For co-occurrence clustering, repertoires with fewer than 30,000 or more than 120,000 public chains were excluded, along with five repertoires with anomalous nucleotide sharing. TCRdb limited this immuneACCESS table to in-frame rearrangements with V and J called. A share of clones is missing; checked studies link under half to unresolved V genes, and the rest is unexplained. The DNA gave D and trimming, while V, J and clone size come from that table. The sample has 120,000 to 150,000 clones on record. The top ten constitute 1.5% to 2% of the sample.

As concerns this clone: The antigen this receptor binds is unknown.

The source of this sequence is a woman in her fifties or sixties in good health and CMV-seronegative. The material sequenced was PBMCs.

The CDR3 amino acid sequence is: CAISDPDRDLFEQYF. The DNA sequence is given as TGTGCCATCAGTGATCCCGACAGGGACCTTTTCGAGCAGTACTTC. The chain is encoded by TRBV10-3 joined to TRBJ2-7; 7 bases in the junction line up with TRBD1. V has 3 bases trimmed and J has 6 bases trimmed; junction bases matching no gene number 11. From the cysteine up to the phenylalanine, the CDR3 has a length of 15 residues. The only DNA kept is the CDR3, 45 bases in frame from the first base. The CDR1 and CDR2 encoded by the germline V gene are ENHRY and SYGVKD.